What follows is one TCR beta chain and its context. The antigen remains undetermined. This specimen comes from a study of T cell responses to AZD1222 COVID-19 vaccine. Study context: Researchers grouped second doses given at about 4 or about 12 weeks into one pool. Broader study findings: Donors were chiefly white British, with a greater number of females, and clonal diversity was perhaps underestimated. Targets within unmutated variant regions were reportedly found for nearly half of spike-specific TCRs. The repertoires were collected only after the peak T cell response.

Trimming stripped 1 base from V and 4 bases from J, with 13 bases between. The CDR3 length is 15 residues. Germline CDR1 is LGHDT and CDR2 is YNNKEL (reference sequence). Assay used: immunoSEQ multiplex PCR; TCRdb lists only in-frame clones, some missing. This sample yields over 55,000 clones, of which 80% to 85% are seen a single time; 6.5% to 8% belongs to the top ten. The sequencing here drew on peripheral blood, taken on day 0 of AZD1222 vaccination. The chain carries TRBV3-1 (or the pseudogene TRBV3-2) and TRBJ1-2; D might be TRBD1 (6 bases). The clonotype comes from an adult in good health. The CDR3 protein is CASSQASQGPYGYTF. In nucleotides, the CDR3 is TGTGCCAGCAGCCAAGCTTCGCAGGGGCCCTATGGCTACACCTTC.